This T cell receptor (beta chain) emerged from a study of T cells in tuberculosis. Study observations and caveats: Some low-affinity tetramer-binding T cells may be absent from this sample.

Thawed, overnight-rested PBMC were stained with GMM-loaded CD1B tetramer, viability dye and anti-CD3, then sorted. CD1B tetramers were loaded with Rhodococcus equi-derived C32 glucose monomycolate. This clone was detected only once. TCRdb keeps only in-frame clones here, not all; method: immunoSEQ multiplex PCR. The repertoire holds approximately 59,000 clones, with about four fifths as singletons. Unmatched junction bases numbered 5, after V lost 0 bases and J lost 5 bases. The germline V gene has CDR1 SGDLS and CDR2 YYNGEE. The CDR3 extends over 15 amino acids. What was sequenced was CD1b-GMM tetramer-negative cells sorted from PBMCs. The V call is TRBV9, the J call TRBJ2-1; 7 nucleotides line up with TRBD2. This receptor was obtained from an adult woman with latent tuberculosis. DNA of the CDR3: TGTGCCAGCAGCGTAGGGCCGGGAGGCAACAATGAGCAGTTCTTC. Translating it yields CASSVGPGGNNEQFF. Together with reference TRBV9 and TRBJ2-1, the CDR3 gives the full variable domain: DSGVTQTPKHLITATGQRVTLRCSPRSGDLSVYWYQQSLDQGLQFLIQYYNGEERAKGNILERFSAQQFPDLHSELNLSSLELGDSALYFCASSVGPGGNNEQFFGPGTRLTVL.